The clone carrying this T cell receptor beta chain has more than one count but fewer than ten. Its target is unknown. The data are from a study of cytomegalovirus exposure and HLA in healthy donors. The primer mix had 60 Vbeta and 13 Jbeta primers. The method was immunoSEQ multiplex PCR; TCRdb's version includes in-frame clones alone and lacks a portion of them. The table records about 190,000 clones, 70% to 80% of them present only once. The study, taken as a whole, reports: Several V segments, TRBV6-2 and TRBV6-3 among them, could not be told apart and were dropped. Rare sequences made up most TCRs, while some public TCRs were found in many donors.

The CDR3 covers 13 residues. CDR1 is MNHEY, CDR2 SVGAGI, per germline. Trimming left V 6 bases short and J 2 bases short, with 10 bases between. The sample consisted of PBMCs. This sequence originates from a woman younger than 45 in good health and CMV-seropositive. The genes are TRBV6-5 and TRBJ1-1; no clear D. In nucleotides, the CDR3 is TGTGCCAGCAGCCGCGGGATTAACACTGAAGCTTTCTTT. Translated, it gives CASSRGINTEAFF.